This is a list of T cell receptor beta chains from one sample in a study of patients and donors after allogeneic stem cell transplantation. TCRdb re-called the RT-PCR reads with MiXCR, one entry per CDR3 protein. The table has about 74,000 distinct CDR3 sequences, approximately 26% seen once. The material sequenced was blood, either unsorted or a sorted T cell fraction (not recorded which). Receptor source: a human donor who was either an allogeneic HSCT recipient or a stem cell or donor lymphocyte infusion donor (not recorded which). It is not recorded whose cells these are; they may come from a transplant donor. Each CDR3 is given without its conserved first and last residue. Each record gives: V gene, CDR3 protein.

V gene: TRBV5-1; CDR3 protein: ASSLEAVSSYEQY
V gene: TRBV24-1; CDR3 protein: ATSDPSFEGKGYGYT
V gene: TRBV4-3; CDR3 protein: ASSQEVTTEAF
V gene: TRBV3-1; CDR3 protein: ASSQTSGGAGGQY
V gene: TRBV11-2; CDR3 protein: ASSHPLVPTGTEAF
V gene: TRBV20-1; CDR3 protein: SATRLAGRGYNEQF
V gene: TRBV29-1; CDR3 protein: SVVFGTGDFEAF
V gene: TRBV10-3; CDR3 protein: AIQRTGTDTQY
V gene: TRBV10-3; CDR3 protein: AISAVTRLAYNTGELF
V gene: TRBV5-1; CDR3 protein: ASSLDILYQETQY
V gene: TRBV7-2; CDR3 protein: ASSSGTGRGYT
V gene: TRBV15; CDR3 protein: ATSTLGLAVNQETQY
V gene: TRBV20-1; CDR3 protein: SANLGLAGEWNIQY
V gene: TRBV5-1; CDR3 protein: ASSLDPMTSRNEQF
V gene: TRBV7-6; CDR3 protein: ASSFDGTPYNSPLH
V gene: TRBV7-9; CDR3 protein: ASYTIRDRGGYT
V gene: TRBV6-6; CDR3 protein: ASSSFIWTGELF
V gene: TRBV5-1; CDR3 protein: ASSLERDYGYT
V gene: TRBV20-1; CDR3 protein: SAADLAKNIQY
V gene: TRBV7-7; CDR3 protein: ASSFCRDFNQPQH
V gene: TRBV11-3; CDR3 protein: ASSLARDEAF
V gene: TRBV6-2/TRBV6-3; CDR3 protein: ASSPTGTGVAKNIQY
V gene: TRBV20-1; CDR3 protein: SARDAGRHAEAF
V gene: TRBV9; CDR3 protein: ASSVTTLNTEAF
V gene: TRBV20-1; CDR3 protein: SARDRGLNYGYT
V gene: TRBV9; CDR3 protein: ASSAGTVYGYT
V gene: TRBV7-3; CDR3 protein: ASSRDSSGANVLT